This is a list of T cell receptor beta chains from one sample in a study of blood T cell repertoires in COVID-19. TCRdb's table, derived via immunoSEQ multiplex PCR, lists solely in-frame clones and lacks some. The table lists 180,000 or so clones, 80% to 85% of them singletons. Sequences were obtained from PBMCs or T cells enriched from blood (not recorded which). Source of these receptors: a man between 35 and 55 years old who had recovered from COVID-19. Each CDR3 is given with its conserved first and last residue. D genes are given only for firm matches. Only some rows state a clone size, as once, few, many or a class for expanded clones.

J gene,D gene,clone size,V gene,CDR3 DNA,CDR3 protein
TRBJ1-3,.,.,TRBV19,TGTGCCAGTAGTATGGGGCTGCTGGAAAACACCATATATTTT,CASSMGLLENTIYF
TRBJ1-2,.,.,TRBV18,TGTGCCAGCTCACCCAACCCGATCCAGGGGAATTTGGATGGCTACACCTTC,CASSPNPIQGNLDGYTF
TRBJ1-1,TRBD1,once,TRBV5-1,TGCGCCAGCAGCTTGGTTGGACAGGGCGCTGAAGCTTTCTTT,CASSLVGQGAEAFF
TRBJ1-1,.,.,TRBV4-2,TGTGCCAGCAGCCGGGGTGTAGCGGACACTGAAGCTTTCTTT,CASSRGVADTEAFF
TRBJ1-1,.,.,TRBV30,TGTGCCTGGGGAGGGAGGACTGAAGCTTTCTTT,CAWGGRTEAFF
TRBJ2-6,.,.,TRBV9,TGTGCCAGCAGCCTCCAGGGTGGGGCCAACGTCCTGACTTTC,CASSLQGGANVLTF
TRBJ2-7,.,.,TRBV21-1,TGTGCCAGCAGTATAGACAGGGCCAGGGAGCAGTACTTC,CASSIDRAREQYF
TRBJ2-5,TRBD2,.,TRBV30,TGTGCCACTGGGGCGGGGGGCTCCAAAGAGACCCAGTACTTC,CATGAGGSKETQYF
TRBJ1-4,TRBD1,.,TRBV27,TGTGCCAGCAGTTCCCCGACCCGTGTGAGTCAGGGGGCGCAAAAACTGTTTTTT,CASSSPTRVSQGAQKLFF
TRBJ1-1,.,.,TRBV3-1/TRBV3-2,TGTGCCAGCAGTCGTATGGGGCCGGACACTGAAGCTTTCTTT,CASSRMGPDTEAFF
TRBJ2-6,TRBD1,.,TRBV5-1,TGCGCCAGCAGCCCCTTAGACAGGGTCGGGGCCAACGTCCTGACTTTC,CASSPLDRVGANVLTF
TRBJ1-5,.,once,TRBV6-5,TGTGCCAGCGCTCGAACAGTCTTCCCGCCGCCCCAGCATTTT,CASARTVFPPPQHF
TRBJ2-2,TRBD2,.,TRBV11-2,TGTGCCAGCAGCCGCATTAGGGGCGGGGGAACAGGCGGGGAGCTGTTTTTT,CASSRIRGGGTGGELFF
TRBJ1-1,TRBD1,.,TRBV6-1,TGTGCCAGCAGTGAATACGGGACAGGGTCGGGTGAAGCTTTCTTT,CASSEYGTGSGEAFF
TRBJ1-5,.,.,TRBV28,TGTGCCAGCAGTTTGTCGACAGGCCCAGAGCCCCAGCATTTT,CASSLSTGPEPQHF
TRBJ1-1,.,.,TRBV27,TGTGCCAGCAGTTCGCGACAGGAAGCTTTCTTT,CASSSRQEAFF
TRBJ2-3,TRBD1,.,TRBV3-1/TRBV3-2,TGTGCCAGCAGCCCTAGACAGGGAACCGATACGCAGTATTTT,CASSPRQGTDTQYF